The sequence of this TCR beta chain was determined in a study of T cells in Graves' hyperthyroidism and ophthalmopathy. The ends were cut back, 3 bases at V and 4 bases at J, with 9 bases in the middle. The CDR3 spans 12 residues. Germline lookup yields CDR1 DFQATT and CDR2 SNEGSKA (reference sequence). RNA transcripts were the template for amplifying TCR beta CDR3 regions. Primed by the HTBI set, a first-round RT-PCR was run on the TCR CDR3. Each CDR3 protein gets one entry after TCRdb re-called the multiplex PCR reads with MiXCR. The sample contains approximately 250,000 distinct CDR3 sequences, over 20% of which appear only once. On the basis of clinical symptoms, serum thyroxine and TRAb, thyroid ultrasound and orbital computed tomography, diagnoses were made. General observations from the study: Ophthalmopathy was told apart from stable hyperthyroidism by a 13 V-J model.

Concerning this clonotype: Antigen unknown.

This chain joins TRBV20-1 and TRBJ1-1, with D uncertain. The material sequenced was blood. The receptor's source is a woman aged 40-49 years with Graves' ophthalmopathy. This chain's CDR3 is CSARAGTTEAFF. The DNA for the CDR3 is TGCAGTGCTAGGGCCGGTACCACTGAAGCTTTCTTT.